This is a list of T cell receptor beta chains from one sample in a study of blood T cell repertoires in COVID-19. Using immunoSEQ multiplex PCR, the repertoire was profiled, and TCRdb retains in-frame clones only, with some absent. The repertoire includes tens of thousands of clones, 90% of them detected once, and about 5% sits in the top ten. Sequenced input: peripheral blood. Receptor source: a man aged 50 to 59 with acute or convalescent COVID-19. Both conserved end residues are part of each CDR3. D genes are given only for firm matches. Some rows mark clone size as missing; the rest say once, few, many or name a class of expanded clone.

CDR3 protein: CASSPLGPGSSDQPQHF; CDR3 DNA: TGTGCCAGCTCACCCCTGGGCCCGGGGTCCTCAGATCAGCCCCAGCATTTT; D gene: -; V gene: TRBV18; J gene: TRBJ1-5; clone size: -
CDR3 protein: CASRQTGEAETQYF; CDR3 DNA: TGTGCCAGCAGGCAGACAGGGGAAGCAGAGACCCAGTACTTC; D gene: TRBD1; V gene: TRBV27; J gene: TRBJ2-5; clone size: -
CDR3 protein: CASSLGQLTYNEQFF; CDR3 DNA: TGTGCCAGCAGTTTGGGACAGCTAACCTACAATGAGCAGTTCTTC; D gene: TRBD1; V gene: TRBV6-4; J gene: TRBJ2-1; clone size: -
CDR3 protein: CASSLGGLAGSGETQYF; CDR3 DNA: TGCGCCAGCAGCTTGGGTGGACTAGCGGGGTCCGGAGAGACCCAGTACTTC; D gene: TRBD2; V gene: TRBV5-1; J gene: TRBJ2-5; clone size: -
CDR3 protein: CAWSSGLETQYF; CDR3 DNA: TGTGCCTGGAGTTCAGGGTTGGAGACCCAGTACTTC; D gene: -; V gene: TRBV30; J gene: TRBJ2-5; clone size: -
CDR3 protein: CASSLVGALHTEAFF; CDR3 DNA: TGTGCCAGCAGCCTGGTGGGGGCTTTGCACACTGAAGCTTTCTTT; D gene: -; V gene: TRBV5-6; J gene: TRBJ1-1; clone size: -
CDR3 protein: CASSPSGRGYNEQFF; CDR3 DNA: TGTGCCAGTAGTCCTAGCGGGAGGGGGTACAATGAGCAGTTCTTC; D gene: TRBD2; V gene: TRBV19; J gene: TRBJ2-1; clone size: -
CDR3 protein: CASSLGQGFDEQFF; CDR3 DNA: TGTGCCAGCAGCCTTGGACAGGGTTTTGATGAGCAGTTCTTC; D gene: TRBD1; V gene: TRBV7-2; J gene: TRBJ2-1; clone size: -
CDR3 protein: CASSEGLAGGYEQYF; CDR3 DNA: TGTGCCAGCAGTGAAGGACTAGCGGGAGGTTACGAGCAGTACTTC; D gene: TRBD2; V gene: TRBV2; J gene: TRBJ2-7; clone size: -
CDR3 protein: CASSPGQGLTEAFF; CDR3 DNA: TGCGCCAGCAGTCCAGGACAGGGTTTGACTGAAGCTTTCTTT; D gene: TRBD1; V gene: TRBV5-1; J gene: TRBJ1-1; clone size: -
CDR3 protein: CSASPEGGTQYF; CDR3 DNA: TGCAGTGCTAGTCCGGAAGGGGGGACCCAGTACTTC; D gene: -; V gene: TRBV20-1; J gene: TRBJ2-5; clone size: -
CDR3 protein: CATSDAGEQFF; CDR3 DNA: TGTGCCACCAGTGATGCTGGCGAGCAGTTCTTC; D gene: -; V gene: TRBV24-1; J gene: TRBJ2-1; clone size: -
CDR3 protein: CAWSVVGDTDTQYF; CDR3 DNA: TGTGCCTGGAGTGTAGTCGGGGACACAGATACGCAGTATTTT; D gene: -; V gene: TRBV30; J gene: TRBJ2-3; clone size: -
CDR3 protein: CASSQGVNSYNSPLHF; CDR3 DNA: TGTGCCAGCAGCCAAGGCGTGAACTCCTATAATTCACCCCTCCACTTT; D gene: -; V gene: TRBV3-1/TRBV3-2; J gene: TRBJ1-6; clone size: -
CDR3 protein: CASSEAVGQHTGELFF; CDR3 DNA: TGTGCCAGCAGTGAAGCCGTCGGACAGCACACCGGGGAGCTGTTTTTT; D gene: -; V gene: TRBV25-1; J gene: TRBJ2-2; clone size: once